This TCR beta chain was obtained from a study of T cell responses to AZD1222 COVID-19 vaccine. Here immunoSEQ multiplex PCR was the method, and the copy in TCRdb shows in-frame clones only, minus some. The table includes 68,000 or so clones, 88% detected once. Looked up from germline, CDR1 is LGHDT and CDR2 is YNNKEL (reference sequence). This CDR3 spans 13 amino acids. Trimming left V 5 bases short and J 5 bases short, with 12 bases between. The source is an adult in good health. The source material was peripheral blood, sampled on day 0 of AZD1222 vaccination. The chain uses TRBV3-1 (or the pseudogene TRBV3-2) and TRBJ2-5; no clear D. In DNA, the CDR3 is TGTGCCAGCAGCGAACCGATCCTTGAGACCCAGTACTTC. Translated, it gives CASSEPILETQYF.